Shown below are 7 T cell receptor beta chains from a single sample sequenced in a study of blood T cell repertoires in COVID-19. The method was immunoSEQ multiplex PCR; TCRdb's version includes in-frame clones alone and lacks a portion of them. The sample lists roughly 160,000 clones, about four fifths occurring once. The sample was peripheral blood. Receptors originate from a woman at least 80 years old with acute or convalescent COVID-19.

CDR3 DNA: TGTGCCAGTAGTATAGATGGAGGGAACACTGAAGCTTTCTTT. Protein sequence: CASSIDGGNTEAFF. This chain connects TRBV19 to TRBJ1-1, with D unresolved. Looked up from germline, CDR1 is LNHDA and CDR2 is SQIVND (reference sequence). The CDR3 is 14 amino acids. Trimming stripped 0 bases from V and 1 base from J, with 6 bases between.

This clone was seen a single time. In nucleotides, the CDR3 is TGTGCCAGCAGTGAGTCTAGCGGAAAACCCTACGAGCAGTACTTC. The encoded protein is CASSESSGKPYEQYF. The chain joins TRBV2 to TRBJ2-7; 7 bases agree with TRBD2. V dropped 3 bases and J dropped 2; count of bases not matched to a gene: 7. Germline CDR1 is SNHLY and CDR2 is FYNNEI. The CDR3 is 15 amino acids.

The rearrangement links TRBV6-6 to TRBJ2-1; D perhaps matches TRBD2 (7 bases). Germline CDR1 reads MNHNY; CDR2 reads SVGAGI (reference sequence). V was shortened by 7 bases and J by 8 bases, with 18 bases between the two germline ends. This CDR3 has 14 amino acids. This chain's CDR3 is CASTLEGGVHEQFF. CDR3 DNA: TGTGCCAGCACTCTGGAGGGGGGGGTACATGAGCAGTTCTTC.

This chain connects TRBV10-3 to TRBJ2-2; maybe TRBD1 (5 bases). V was cut by 4 bases and J by 4 bases, with 10 bases left in between. Germline V gives CDR1 ENHRY, CDR2 SYGVKD. This CDR3 is 14 amino acids long. CDR3 amino acids: CAISAVTGTGELFF. CDR3 DNA: TGTGCCATCAGTGCCGTAACAGGCACCGGGGAGCTGTTTTTT.

The chain is built from TRBV6-2 or TRBV6-3 and TRBJ1-6, with D possibly TRBD1 on 6 matching bases. Germline V CDR1 and CDR2: MNHEY, SVGEGT. V was shortened by 6 bases and J by 9 bases, with 21 bases between the two germline ends. This CDR3 has 16 amino acids. CDR3 nucleotides: TGTGCCAGCAGCTATACTTCAAACAGGGTGGGTTCACCCCTCCACTTT. It is translated as CASSYTSNRVGSPLHF.

This chain links TRBV19 with TRBJ1-2; D unresolved. V lost 0 bases and J lost 3, with 11 bases in between. CDR1 is LNHDA and CDR2 is SQIVND in the germline V gene (reference sequence). The CDR3 extends over 15 amino acids. CDR3 DNA: TGTGCCAGTAGTATAGACGGCCGGGAGTACTATGGCTACACCTTC. Protein product: CASSIDGREYYGYTF.

The rearrangement uses TRBV7-2 and TRBJ2-5; D gene uncertain. Trimming pared 4 bases from V and 1 base from J, leaving 13 bases between. In germline, CDR1 is SGHTA, CDR2 FQGNSA. The CDR3 spans 15 residues. CDR3 region: CASSYVVGLQETQYF. For the CDR3, the DNA is TGTGCCAGCAGCTATGTGGTGGGCCTCCAAGAGACCCAGTACTTC.